The 27 T cell receptor beta chains in this list originate from one sample, sequenced in a study of tissue T cells after allogeneic stem cell transplantation. Sequencing used immunoSEQ multiplex PCR; TCRdb keeps in-frame clones, though not all of them. The table shows more than 40,000 clones, with approximately 70% occurring only once. Source material: sorted cells pooled from one or two spleens. Every receptor here comes from a pool of C57BL/6 mice in good health.

Remarks on this clone: Mouse names are used for the genes. The DNA ends 1 residue before the CDR3 does, and the rest of the CDR3 is filled in from the germline J gene. The genes are TRBV13-2 and TRBJ2-1, with D unclear. Trimming removed 1 base from V and 0 bases from J, with 5 bases in between. Germline CDR1 and CDR2: NNHNN and SYGAGS (reference sequence). The CDR3 contains 14 residues. The CDR3 spells CASGDQYNYAEQFF. The part of the CDR3 DNA that was read is TGTGCCAGCGGTGATCAGTATAACTATGCTGAGCAGTTC.

A note on this clone: Gene and germline names: mouse. With the read ending 1 residue before the CDR3 end, the germline J gene is used to fill in that end. The chain carries TRBV5 and TRBJ1-1; D is unclear. Trimming removed 0 bases at V and 5 bases at J, with 4 bases between. Germline values: CDR1 LGHNA, CDR2 YNLKQL (reference sequence). This CDR3 is 12 amino acids long. CDR3 amino acids: CASSQDWTEVFF. The sequenced part of the CDR3 DNA is TGTGCCAGCAGCCAAGATTGGACAGAAGTCTTC.

This clone was seen just once. Here the gene names and germline are mouse. Sequencing ends 1 residue short of the CDR3 end; the germline J gene provides the rest. The rearrangement uses TRBV14 and TRBJ1-4, with 9 bases fitting TRBD1. V was clipped by 4 bases and J by 7 bases; unmatched bases: 5. The CDR3 has 14 residues. In germline, CDR1 is SGHDT, CDR2 FRDEAV. The CDR3 sequence: CASSPGQGAERLFF. Incomplete CDR3 DNA: TGTGCCAGCAGTCCGGGACAGGGAGCCGAAAGATTATTT.

For this clone: Gene labels here are mouse ones. The read halts 1 residue ahead of the CDR3 end, with the missing end drawn from the germline J gene. The J gene is TRBJ1-1, the V gene TRBV13-1, with D possibly TRBD1 on 6 matching bases. Germline V lookup: CDR1 NSHNY, CDR2 SYGAGN. Trimming left V 2 bases short and J 4 bases short, with 9 bases between. The CDR3 is made up of 13 amino acids. The CDR3 DNA, read in part, is TGTGCCAGCAGTGACAGGGGCGGCACAGAAGTCTTC. Translated, it gives CASSDRGGTEVF. The full CDR3 protein reads CASSDRGGTEVFF.

As regards this clone: Here the gene names and germline are mouse. The read terminates 1 residue before the CDR3 end, so the remaining end is supplied by the germline J gene. V usage is TRBV1 and J usage is TRBJ2-7; 8 bases fit TRBD1. V was pared by 4 bases and J by 7 bases, with 6 bases of the junction left unmatched. The CDR3 consists of 13 residues. Germline CDR1 reads NSQYPW; CDR2 reads LRSPGD (reference sequence). The CDR3 loop is CTCSGQGYGEQYF. The covered CDR3 bases are TGCACCTGCAGTGGACAGGGGTATGGGGAACAGTAC.

In the case of this clone: Gene names are mouse gene names. The read halts 1 residue ahead of the CDR3 end, with the missing end drawn from the germline J gene. Other DNA sequences within the sample encode an identical CDR3. The chain has TRBV13-2 and TRBJ2-3; the D is unclear. Per germline, CDR1 NNHNN and CDR2 SYGAGS (reference sequence). This CDR3 comprises 12 residues. The V gene lost 2 bases and the J gene lost 3 bases, with 4 bases spanning the gap. The covered CDR3 bases are TGTGCCAGCGGTGAGGGGGCAGAAACGCTGTAT. This codes for CASGEGAETLY. The entire CDR3 is CASGEGAETLYF.

This clone has just a few counts. Gene names are the mouse ones. The missing CDR3 end, 1 residue past where the read stops, is filled in from the germline J gene. The chain has TRBV19 and TRBJ1-6; D gene ambiguous. TRBJ1-6 is assigned to the ORF class and has an uncertain function. The CDR3 spans 15 residues. Germline CDR1 reads FNHDT; CDR2 reads SITEND (reference sequence). Trimming cost V 1 base and J 0 bases, with 5 bases left between them. The CDR3 bases that were read are TGTGCCAGCAGTATACGGAATTCCTATAATTCGCCCCTCTAC. The encoded protein is CASSIRNSYNSPLY. The CDR3 reads in full as CASSIRNSYNSPLYF.

Worth noting for this clone: Gene and germline names: mouse. The CDR3 is cut off 1 residue early in the read; its end comes from the germline J gene. This chain uses TRBV12-1 with TRBJ2-3; 9 bases are a match to TRBD2. V was clipped by 2 bases and J by 0 bases; unmatched bases: 2. The CDR3 contains 15 residues. The germline gives CDR1 SGHSN, CDR2 HYEKVE. CDR3 loop: CASSRLGVSAETLYF. Partial CDR3 DNA: TGTGCCAGCTCTCGACTGGGGGTTAGTGCAGAAACGCTGTAT.

To note about this clone: Here the gene names and germline are mouse. The read terminates 1 residue ahead of where the CDR3 ends, so the germline J gene completes it. The gene calls are TRBV5 and TRBJ1-1; D ambiguous. Trimming shortened V by 2 bases and J by 0 bases, and 7 bases separated the two germline ends. Germline assignment: CDR1 LGHNA and CDR2 YNLKQL (reference sequence). This CDR3 region has 14 residues. The sequenced part of the CDR3 DNA is TGTGCCAGCAGCCAACGACAAGCAAACACAGAAGTCTTC. This gives the protein CASSQRQANTEVF. The CDR3 in its entirety is CASSQRQANTEVFF.

To note about this clone: Gene labels here are mouse ones. The CDR3 goes on 1 residue after the read ends, and that part is filled in from the germline J gene. The chain uses TRBV13-2 and TRBJ2-7; 10 bases align to TRBD2. Trimming at V came to 0 bases and at J to 7 bases, leaving 7 bases not matched to a gene. CDR3 length equals 15 residues. Germline CDR1 NNHNN, CDR2 SYGAGS (reference sequence). Here the CDR3 reads CASGDAWGGAGEQYF. The CDR3 bases that were read are TGTGCCAGCGGTGATGCCTGGGGGGGCGCGGGGGAACAGTAC.

This clone has a single count. The germline and genes are mouse ones. The CDR3 extends 1 residue past the end of the read, so its final part is completed from the germline J gene. The rearrangement uses TRBV31 and TRBJ1-2; D perhaps matches TRBD1 (6 bases). Looked up from germline, CDR1 is GKSSPN and CDR2 is SITVG. Trimming took 3 bases from V and 0 from J, leaving 8 bases between them. This CDR3 contains 13 residues. The CDR3 protein is CAWRGHPNSDYTF. CDR3 DNA, as far as it was read: TGTGCCTGGAGGGGACACCCAAACTCCGACTACACC.

Regarding this clone: Gene names and germline match the mouse. The missing CDR3 end, 1 residue past where the read stops, is filled in from the germline J gene. The gene calls are TRBV1 and TRBJ2-5; D may match TRBD1 or TRBD2 (5 bases each). In germline, CDR1 is NSQYPW, CDR2 LRSPGD (reference sequence). There are 14 residues in the CDR3. Deletions cut 4 bases from V and 2 bases from J, with 10 bases between. CDR3 DNA (partial): TGCACCTGCAGTGGCCGGGACGTCCAAGACACCCAGTAC. It is translated as CTCSGRDVQDTQY. The CDR3 as a whole reads CTCSGRDVQDTQYF. Variable domain in full (rest from reference TRBV1 and TRBJ2-5): VTLLEQNPRWRLVPRGQAVNLRCILKNSQYPWMSWYQQDLQKQLQWLFTLRSPGDKEVKSLPGADYLATRVTDTELRLQVANMSQGRTLYCTCSGRDVQDTQYFGPGTRLLVL.

Note on this clone: Here the gene names and germline are mouse. The read stops 1 residue short of the end of the CDR3; the missing end is completed from the germline J gene. This rearrangement joins TRBV26 to TRBJ2-4, with D hard to call. Between the trimmed V and J ends, which lost 3 bases and 7 bases, there was a span of 8 bases. CDR1 is KGHPV, CDR2 FQNQEV, per germline (reference sequence). CDR3 length: 12 amino acids. The CDR3 sequence is CASSLEGDTLYF. CDR3 bases read: TGTGCCAGCAGTCTCGAAGGAGACACCTTGTAC.

Regarding this clone: The gene symbols are mouse symbols. The read stops 1 residue short of the end of the CDR3; the missing end is completed from the germline J gene. The chain has TRBV12-1 and TRBJ2-7; 8 nucleotides align to TRBD1. The length of the CDR3 is 14 residues. V lost 4 bases, J lost 0 bases, and 4 bases stayed unmatched. Looked up from germline, CDR1 is SGHSN and CDR2 is HYEKVE. CDR3 DNA, as far as it was read: TGTGCCAGCTCCCCAGACAGGGGCTCCTATGAACAGTAC. The encoded protein is CASSPDRGSYEQY. The CDR3, in full, reads CASSPDRGSYEQYF.

This clone was observed a few times. Genes and germline come from the mouse. The missing CDR3 end, 1 residue past where the read stops, is filled in from the germline J gene. This chain connects TRBV19 to TRBJ1-3, with D unresolved. CDR3 length equals 14 residues. Germline values: CDR1 FNHDT, CDR2 SITEND (reference sequence). Trimming took 0 bases from V and 2 from J, leaving 6 bases between them. CDR3 DNA (partial): TGTGCCAGCAGTATAGCGGGGACTGGAAATACGCTCTAT. Translation: CASSIAGTGNTLY. The CDR3 in its entirety is CASSIAGTGNTLYF. Based on the CDR3 plus reference TRBV19 and TRBJ1-3, the full variable domain is GGIITQTPKFLIGQEGQKLTLKCQQNFNHDTMYWYRQDSGKGLRLIYYSITENDLQKGDLSEGYDASREKKSSFSLTVTSAQKNEMAVFLCASSIAGTGNTLYFGEGSRLIVV.

As concerns this clone: The gene names here belong to mouse. The read terminates 1 residue before the CDR3 end, so the remaining end is supplied by the germline J gene. The V gene is TRBV16, the J gene TRBJ2-1; no clear D gene. The CDR3 totals 12 residues. Deletions cut 0 bases from V and 4 bases from J, with 1 base between. CDR1 SGHSA and CDR2 FRNQAP come from the germline V gene. The CDR3 bases that were read are TGTGCAAGCAGCTTAGATTATGCTGAGCAGTTC. It codes for CASSLDYAEQF. The CDR3, in full, reads CASSLDYAEQFF.

Concerning this clone itself: Gene names and germline refer to mouse. With the read ending 1 residue before the CDR3 end, the germline J gene is used to fill in that end. The rearrangement uses TRBV5 and TRBJ2-5; no firm D call. V was shortened by 0 bases and J by 1 base, with 8 bases between the two germline ends. The CDR3 runs 15 residues. CDR1 is LGHNA and CDR2 is YNLKQL in the germline V gene (reference sequence). The CDR3 spells CASSQEGQDQDTQYF. The CDR3 DNA, read in part, is TGTGCCAGCAGCCAAGAAGGGCAGGACCAAGACACCCAGTAC.

Worth noting for this clone: Germline and genes: mouse. CDR3 bases read: TGTGCCAGCGGTGGCGGACATAGTCAAAACACCTTGTAC. It yields the protein CASGGGHSQNTLY. The CDR3 as a whole reads CASGGGHSQNTLYF. The chain carries TRBV13-2 and TRBJ2-4, with D possibly matching TRBD1 (5 bases). The read gets to within 1 residue of the CDR3 end, and the germline J gene fills in the rest. The V end was cut by 3 bases, the J end by 0 bases, with 8 bases between. Germline V gives CDR1 NNHNN, CDR2 SYGAGS (reference sequence). The CDR3 has 14 residues.

With regard to this clone: Gene names are the mouse ones. The missing CDR3 end, 1 residue past where the read stops, is filled in from the germline J gene. The chain is built from TRBV31 and TRBJ1-5; D is uncertain. Germline CDR1 GKSSPN, CDR2 SITVG. The CDR3 has 12 residues. The germline V and J ends were trimmed by 3 bases and 5 bases, with 8 bases remaining between them. The CDR3 loop reads CAWSPQDQAPLF. The part of the CDR3 DNA that was read is TGTGCCTGGAGCCCTCAGGACCAGGCTCCGCTT.

Points on this clone: The genes and germline here are from mouse. Read data end 1 residue before the CDR3 end; the end is taken from the germline J gene. The chain carries TRBV13-3 and TRBJ1-6; 7 nucleotides agree with TRBD1. TRBJ1-6 is labeled an ORF, and its function is uncertain. V dropped 3 bases and J dropped 4; count of bases not matched to a gene: 4. The CDR3 length is 15 residues. Looked up from germline, CDR1 is NNHDY and CDR2 is SYVADS. CDR3 protein: CASSAGTAYNSPLYF. The sequenced CDR3 bases are TGTGCCAGCAGTGCCGGGACAGCTTATAATTCGCCCCTCTAC.

As to this clone: Mouse names are used for the genes. The sequenced part of the CDR3 DNA is TGTGCCTGGAGTCAAGGGGGCGCTTATGCTGAGCAGTTC. Its translation is CAWSQGGAYAEQF. Given in full, the CDR3 is CAWSQGGAYAEQFF. J is TRBJ2-1 and V is TRBV31, with a possible D match to TRBD1 (7 bases). The sequenced fragment ends 1 residue before the CDR3 boundary, so the rest is inferred from the germline J gene. V dropped 1 base and J dropped 4 bases, with 11 bases sitting between them. CDR3 length equals 14 residues. In germline, CDR1 is GKSSPN, CDR2 SITVG. Together with reference TRBV31 and TRBJ2-1, the CDR3 gives the full variable domain: AQTIHQWPVAEIKAVGSPLSLGCTIKGKSSPNLYWYWQATGGTLQQLFYSITVGQVESVVQLNLSASRPKDDQFILSTEKLLLSHSGFYLCAWSQGGAYAEQFFGPGTRLTVL.

Concerning this clone: Genes here carry mouse names. The read ends 1 residue early relative to the CDR3; the germline J gene fills the gap. V and J are TRBV26 and TRBJ2-3, with TRBD2 matching 9 bases. The germline gives CDR1 KGHPV, CDR2 FQNQEV (reference sequence). With V trimmed by 6 bases and J by 5 bases, 3 bases remained unmatched. The CDR3 is 13 residues long. CDR3 residues: CASSLTGGETLYF. The DNA read from the CDR3 is TGTGCCAGCAGCTTGACTGGGGGAGAAACGCTGTAT. The full variable domain, rest sourced from reference TRBV26 and TRBJ2-3, is NSKVIQTPRYLVKGQGQKAKMRCIPEKGHPVVFWYQQNKNNEFKFLINFQNQEVLQQIDMTEKRFSAECPSNSPCSLEIQSSEAGDSALYLCASSLTGGETLYFGSGTRLTVL.

Concerning this clone itself: Germline and genes: mouse. The read finishes 1 residue shy of the CDR3 end, and the germline J gene is used to complete it. This chain links TRBV31 with TRBJ2-4, with D perhaps TRBD1 or TRBD2 (5 bases each). Germline lookup yields CDR1 GKSSPN and CDR2 SITVG. V was pared by 0 bases and J by 2 bases, with 6 bases between. The CDR3 is 13 residues long. The CDR3 loop reads CAWSLGAQNTLYF. CDR3 DNA, as far as it was read: TGTGCCTGGAGTCTAGGGGCTCAAAACACCTTGTAC. Together with reference TRBV31 and TRBJ2-4, the CDR3 gives the full variable domain: AQTIHQWPVAEIKAVGSPLSLGCTIKGKSSPNLYWYWQATGGTLQQLFYSITVGQVESVVQLNLSASRPKDDQFILSTEKLLLSHSGFYLCAWSLGAQNTLYFGAGTRLSVL.

In regard to this clone: Each gene name is a mouse one. The sequence runs out 1 residue before the end of the CDR3; the remainder is reconstructed from the germline J gene. The chain employs TRBV17 and TRBJ1-1; D is uncertain. The CDR3 runs 13 residues. Germline CDR1 and CDR2: MNHDT and YYDKIL. V was cut by 0 bases and J by 6 bases, with 8 bases left in between. The sequenced CDR3 bases are TGTGCTAGCAGTAGAGATACCACATCAGAAGTCTTC. Residues: CASSRDTTSEVF. The complete CDR3 protein is CASSRDTTSEVFF.

There are a few counts of this clone. Gene names and germline match the mouse. The CDR3 end is not reached by the read, which stops 1 residue before it; the germline J gene fills it in. The rearrangement links TRBV26 to TRBJ2-7; TRBD1 matches at 9 bases. The CDR3 is 15 amino acids. Germline V gene sequence: CDR1 KGHPV, CDR2 FQNQEV (reference sequence). The ends lost 5 bases at V and 0 bases at J; junction bases unmatched: 5. CDR3 DNA, as far as it was read: TGTGCCAGCAGTAGGGACAGGGAGAGCTCCTATGAACAGTAC. This codes for CASSRDRESSYEQY. The full CDR3 protein reads CASSRDRESSYEQYF.

As concerns this clone: Mouse names are used for the genes. Sequencing ends 1 residue short of the CDR3 end; the germline J gene provides the rest. The V gene is TRBV12-1, the J gene TRBJ2-3; D gene ambiguous. The CDR3 loop spans 14 amino acids. Germline V CDR1 and CDR2: SGHSN, HYEKVE. V was pared by 0 bases and J by 0 bases, with 6 bases between. CDR3: CASSLDGSAETLYF. The DNA read from the CDR3 is TGTGCCAGCTCTCTCGACGGTAGTGCAGAAACGCTGTAT. The full variable domain, in which reference TRBV12-1 and TRBJ2-3 provide the parts outside the CDR3, is DSGVVQSPRHIIKEKGGRSVLTCIPISGHSNVVWYQQTLGKELKFLIQHYEKVERDKGFLPSRFSVQQFDDYHSEMNMSALELEDSAMYFCASSLDGSAETLYFGSGTRLTVL.

Concerning this clone itself: Gene and germline names: mouse. The CDR3 goes on 1 residue after the read ends, and that part is filled in from the germline J gene. V is TRBV16 and J is TRBJ2-5; the D is unclear. The length of the CDR3 is 14 residues. V gave up 3 bases and J gave up 0 bases, with 7 bases separating them. Germline V gene data show CDR1 as SGHSA and CDR2 as FRNQAP. The CDR3 sequence: CASSFLFNQDTQYF. The DNA read from the CDR3 is TGTGCAAGCAGCTTTCTTTTTAACCAAGACACCCAGTAC.